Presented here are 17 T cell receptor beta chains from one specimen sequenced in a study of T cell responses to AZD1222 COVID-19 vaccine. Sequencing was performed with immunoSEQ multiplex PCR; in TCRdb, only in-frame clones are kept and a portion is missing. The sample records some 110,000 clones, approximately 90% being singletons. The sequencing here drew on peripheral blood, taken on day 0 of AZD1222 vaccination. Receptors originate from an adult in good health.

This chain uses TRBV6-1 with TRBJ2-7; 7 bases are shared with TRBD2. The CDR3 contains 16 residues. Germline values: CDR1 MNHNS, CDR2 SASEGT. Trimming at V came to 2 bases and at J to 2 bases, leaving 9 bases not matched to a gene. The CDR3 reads CASSEWEGDGPYEQYF. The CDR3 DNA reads TGTGCCAGCAGTGAATGGGAGGGAGACGGGCCCTACGAGCAGTACTTC.

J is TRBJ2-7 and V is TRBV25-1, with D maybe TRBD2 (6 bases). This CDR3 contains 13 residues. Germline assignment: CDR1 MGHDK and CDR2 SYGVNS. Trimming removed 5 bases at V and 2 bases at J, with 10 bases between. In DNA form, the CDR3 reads TGTGCCAGCAGTCGGGGAGGCGCCTACGAGCAGTACTTC. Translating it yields CASSRGGAYEQYF.

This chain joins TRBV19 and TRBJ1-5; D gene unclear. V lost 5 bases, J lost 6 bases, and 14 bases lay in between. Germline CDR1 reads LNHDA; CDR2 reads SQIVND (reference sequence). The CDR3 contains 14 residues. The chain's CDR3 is CASSPTPLRQPQHF. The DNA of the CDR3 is TGTGCCAGTAGTCCGACCCCTCTACGTCAGCCCCAGCATTTT.

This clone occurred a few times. CDR3 sequence (DNA): TGTGCCAGCAGCCCACCCTCGGGGACAGGGGGCTTGGGTACGCAGTATTTT. Protein sequence: CASSPPSGTGGLGTQYF. V gene TRBV3-1 (or the pseudogene TRBV3-2) combines with J gene TRBJ2-3, with 12 bases lining up with TRBD1. Germline CDR1 reads LGHDT; CDR2 reads YNNKEL (reference sequence). The ends lost 4 bases at V and 8 bases at J; junction bases unmatched: 13. The CDR3 covers 17 residues.

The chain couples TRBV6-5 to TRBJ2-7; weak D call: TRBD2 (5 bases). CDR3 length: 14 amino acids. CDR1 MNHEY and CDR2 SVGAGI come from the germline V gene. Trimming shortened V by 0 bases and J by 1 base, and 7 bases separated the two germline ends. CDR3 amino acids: CASSYSTISYEQYF. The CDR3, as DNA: TGTGCCAGCAGTTACTCGACTATTTCCTACGAGCAGTACTTC.

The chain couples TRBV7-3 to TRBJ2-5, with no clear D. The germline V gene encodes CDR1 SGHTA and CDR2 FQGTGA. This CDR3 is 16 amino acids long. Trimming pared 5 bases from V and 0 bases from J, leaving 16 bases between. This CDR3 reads CASSPGPSTNQETQYF. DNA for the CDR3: TGTGCCAGCAGCCCAGGTCCGTCCACCAACCAAGAGACCCAGTACTTC.

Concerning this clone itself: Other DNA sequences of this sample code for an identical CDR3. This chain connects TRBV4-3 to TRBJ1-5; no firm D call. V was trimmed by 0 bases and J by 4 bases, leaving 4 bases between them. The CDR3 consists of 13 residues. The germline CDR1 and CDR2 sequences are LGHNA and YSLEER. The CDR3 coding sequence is TGCGCCAGCAGCCAAGACAGAAATCAGCCCCAGCATTTT. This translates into CASSQDRNQPQHF.

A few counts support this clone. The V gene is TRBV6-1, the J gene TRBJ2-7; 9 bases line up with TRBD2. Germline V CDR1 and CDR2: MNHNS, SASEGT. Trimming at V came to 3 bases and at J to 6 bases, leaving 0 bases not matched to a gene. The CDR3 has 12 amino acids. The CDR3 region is CASSETSGEQYF. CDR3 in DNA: TGTGCCAGCAGTGAGACTAGCGGCGAGCAGTACTTC.

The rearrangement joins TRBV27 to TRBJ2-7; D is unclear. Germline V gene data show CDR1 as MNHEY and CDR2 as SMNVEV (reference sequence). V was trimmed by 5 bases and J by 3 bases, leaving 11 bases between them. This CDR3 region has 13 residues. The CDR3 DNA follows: TGTGCCAGCAGTCCCTCCGCGGTCTACGAGCAGTACTTC. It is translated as CASSPSAVYEQYF.

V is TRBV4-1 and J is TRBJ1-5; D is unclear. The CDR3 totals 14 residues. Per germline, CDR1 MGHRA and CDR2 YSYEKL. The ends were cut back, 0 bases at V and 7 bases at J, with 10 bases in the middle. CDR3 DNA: TGCGCCAGCAGCCAAGAAGGCGTCCGGCAGCCCCAGCATTTT. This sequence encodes CASSQEGVRQPQHF.

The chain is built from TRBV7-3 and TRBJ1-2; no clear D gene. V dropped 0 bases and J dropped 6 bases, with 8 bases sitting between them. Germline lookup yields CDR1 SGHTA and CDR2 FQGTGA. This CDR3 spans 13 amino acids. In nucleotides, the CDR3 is TGTGCCAGCAGCTTAACGGCCGGGAATGGCTACACCTTC. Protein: CASSLTAGNGYTF.

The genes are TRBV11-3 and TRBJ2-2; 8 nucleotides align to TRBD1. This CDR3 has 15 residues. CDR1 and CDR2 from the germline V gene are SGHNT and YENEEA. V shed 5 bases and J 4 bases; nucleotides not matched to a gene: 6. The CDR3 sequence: CASSRQGSGTGELFF. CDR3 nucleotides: TGTGCCAGCAGCAGACAGGGGAGCGGCACCGGGGAGCTGTTTTTT. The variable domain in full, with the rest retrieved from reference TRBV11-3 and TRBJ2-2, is EAGVVQSPRYKIIEKKQPVAFWCNPISGHNTLYWYLQNLGQGPELLIRYENEEAVDDSQLPKDRFSAERLKGVDSTLKIQPAELGDSAVYLCASSRQGSGTGELFFGEGSRLTVL.

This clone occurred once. In DNA form, the CDR3 reads TGTGCCAGCGGGACGTCCTGGGATGAAAAACTGTTTTTT. Protein sequence: CASGTSWDEKLFF. The chain recombines TRBV2 with TRBJ1-4; D perhaps matches TRBD1 (5 bases). Trimming shortened V by 8 bases and J by 6 bases, and 13 bases separated the two germline ends. Germline V CDR1 and CDR2: SNHLY, FYNNEI. This CDR3 region has 13 residues.

CDR3 amino acids: CASSLGVANEKLFF. CDR3 sequence (DNA): TGCGCCAGCAGCTTGGGGGTAGCTAATGAAAAACTGTTTTTT. The chain couples TRBV5-1 to TRBJ1-4; D gene ambiguous. The germline gives CDR1 SGHRS, CDR2 YFSETQ. Trimming pared 0 bases from V and 3 bases from J, leaving 6 bases between. The CDR3 contains 14 residues.

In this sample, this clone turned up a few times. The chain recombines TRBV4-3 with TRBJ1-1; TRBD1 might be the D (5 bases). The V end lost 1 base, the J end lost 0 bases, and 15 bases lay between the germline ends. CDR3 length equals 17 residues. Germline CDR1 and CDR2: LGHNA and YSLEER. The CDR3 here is CASSQAQGGLMNTEAFF. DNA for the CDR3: TGCGCCAGCAGCCAAGCTCAGGGCGGACTAATGAACACTGAAGCTTTCTTT.

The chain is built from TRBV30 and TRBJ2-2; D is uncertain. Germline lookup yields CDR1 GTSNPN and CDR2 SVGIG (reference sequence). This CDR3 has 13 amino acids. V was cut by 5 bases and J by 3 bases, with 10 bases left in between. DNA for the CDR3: TGTGCCTGGGCGGTTAGGGACACCGGGGAGCTGTTTTTT. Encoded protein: CAWAVRDTGELFF. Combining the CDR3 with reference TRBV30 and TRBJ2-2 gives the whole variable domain SQTIHQWPATLVQPVGSPLSLECTVEGTSNPNLYWYRQAAGRGLQLLFYSVGIGQISSEVPQNLSASRPQDRQFILSSKKLLLSDSGFYLCAWAVRDTGELFFGEGSRLTVL.

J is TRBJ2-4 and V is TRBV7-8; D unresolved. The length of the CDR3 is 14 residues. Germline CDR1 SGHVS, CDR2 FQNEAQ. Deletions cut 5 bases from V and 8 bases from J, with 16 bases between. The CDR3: CASSPLSSLHIQYF. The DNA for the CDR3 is TGTGCCAGCAGCCCCCTAAGTTCCCTCCACATTCAGTACTTC.